The present TCR beta chain was sequenced within a study of T cell repertoires in cytomegalovirus infection. MiXCR was run by TCRdb on the reads, yielding one entry per CDR3 protein. The sample lists approximately 730,000 distinct CDR3 sequences, around 31% occurring once. The V segment lost 5 bases and the J segment 5 bases; nucleotides outside the gene matches: 5. The CDR3 is 13 amino acids. In the case of this clonotype: The antigen is undetermined.

Material: cultured PBMCs, obtained from culture after CMV antigen stimulation. This clonotype was obtained from a human donor in good health (CMV status not recorded). Some clones in this sample may be carry-over from other donors' samples. This sequence joins TRBV12-3 or TRBV12-4 and TRBJ2-7; 8 nucleotides agree with TRBD1. CDR3 protein: CASSAGTGDEQYF. CDR3 in DNA: TGTGCCAGCAGTGCGGGGACAGGCGACGAGCAGTACTTC.